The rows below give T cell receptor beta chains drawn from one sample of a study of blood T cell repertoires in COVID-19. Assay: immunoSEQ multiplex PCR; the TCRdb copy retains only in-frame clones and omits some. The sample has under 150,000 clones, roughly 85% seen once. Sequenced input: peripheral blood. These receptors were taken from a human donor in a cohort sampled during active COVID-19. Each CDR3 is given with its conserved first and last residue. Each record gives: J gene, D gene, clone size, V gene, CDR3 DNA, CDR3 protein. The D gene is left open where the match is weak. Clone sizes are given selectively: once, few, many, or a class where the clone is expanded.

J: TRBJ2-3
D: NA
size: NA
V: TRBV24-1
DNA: TGTGCCACCAGTGATTTCGGCACAGATACGCAGTATTTT
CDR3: CATSDFGTDTQYF

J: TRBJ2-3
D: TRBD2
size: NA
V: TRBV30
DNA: TGTGCCTGGAGTTTCCTTGCTAGCGGGGGGGCTGATACGCAGTATTTT
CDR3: CAWSFLASGGADTQYF

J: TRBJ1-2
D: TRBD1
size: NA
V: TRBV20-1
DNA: TGCAGTTTCAGGGGGGACTATGGCTACACCTTC
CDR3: CSFRGDYGYTF

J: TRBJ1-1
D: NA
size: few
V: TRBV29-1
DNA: TGCAGCGTCGCGCCCAAATTACGGAACACTGAAGCTTTCTTT
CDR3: CSVAPKLRNTEAFF

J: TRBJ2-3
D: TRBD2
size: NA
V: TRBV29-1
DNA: TGCAGCGTTGCTCGAGTAGCGGGGCTGAACACAGATACGCAGTATTTT
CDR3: CSVARVAGLNTDTQYF

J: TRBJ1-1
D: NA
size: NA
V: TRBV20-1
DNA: TGCAGTGCTAGTTGGGGGCCGGGTACTGAAGCTTTCTTT
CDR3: CSASWGPGTEAFF

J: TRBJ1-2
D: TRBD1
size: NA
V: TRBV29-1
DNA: TGCAGCGTTCTGGGACAGGGCGTCTATGGCTACACCTTC
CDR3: CSVLGQGVYGYTF

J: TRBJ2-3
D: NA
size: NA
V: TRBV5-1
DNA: TGCGCCAGCAGCTTGTGGGGGGACGGTACGCAGTATTTT
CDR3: CASSLWGDGTQYF

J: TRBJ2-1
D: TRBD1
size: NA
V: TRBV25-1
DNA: TGTGCCAGCAGAGACGACAGGGGGTCCTACAATGAGCAGTTCTTC
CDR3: CASRDDRGSYNEQFF

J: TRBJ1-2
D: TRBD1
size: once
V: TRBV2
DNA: TGTGCCAGCATAGACAGGGATCTAAACTATGGCTACACCTTC
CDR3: CASIDRDLNYGYTF

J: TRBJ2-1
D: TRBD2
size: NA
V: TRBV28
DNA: TGTGCCAGCAGTTTGCGGGGAGGGAATGAGCAGTTCTTC
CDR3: CASSLRGGNEQFF

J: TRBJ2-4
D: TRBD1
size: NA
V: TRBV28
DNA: TGTGCCAGCAGTTTACCAGGGGGAATGAAAAACATTCAGTACTTC
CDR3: CASSLPGGMKNIQYF

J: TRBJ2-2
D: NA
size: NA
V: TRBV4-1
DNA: TGCGCCAGCAGCCAAGGCGCGAGGAACACCGGGGAGCTGTTTTTT
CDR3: CASSQGARNTGELFF

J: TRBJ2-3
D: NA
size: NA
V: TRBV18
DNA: TGTGCCAGCTCACCACTACTAAGCACAGATACGCAGTATTTT
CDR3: CASSPLLSTDTQYF

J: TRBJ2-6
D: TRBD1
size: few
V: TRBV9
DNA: TGTGCCAGTAAGTACGAGAGACAGGGGCACGAGGCCAACGTCCTGACTTTC
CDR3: CASKYERQGHEANVLTF

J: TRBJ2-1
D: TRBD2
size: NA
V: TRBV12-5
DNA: TGTGCTAGTGGTCAGGGACTAGCGAAGCATGAGCAGTTCTTC
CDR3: CASGQGLAKHEQFF

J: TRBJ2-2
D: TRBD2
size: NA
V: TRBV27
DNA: TGTGCCAGCAGTTCCCGACTAGCGGGGGGCCACACCGGGGAGCTGTTTTTT
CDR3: CASSSRLAGGHTGELFF

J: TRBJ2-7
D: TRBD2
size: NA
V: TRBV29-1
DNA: TGCAGCGTACTGCGGGGGAGCACCTACGAGCAGTACTTC
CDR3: CSVLRGSTYEQYF

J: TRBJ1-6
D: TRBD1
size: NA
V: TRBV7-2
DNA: TGTGCCAGCAGCCCAGTGACAGGGCGTAATTCACCCCTCCACTTT
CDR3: CASSPVTGRNSPLHF

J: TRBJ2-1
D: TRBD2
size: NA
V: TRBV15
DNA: TGTGCCACCAGCAGAGATTGGACTAGCGGGGGCTCCTACAATGAGCAGTTCTTC
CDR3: CATSRDWTSGGSYNEQFF

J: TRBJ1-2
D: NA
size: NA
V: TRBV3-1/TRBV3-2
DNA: TGTGCCAGCAGCCACCGATGTGGGGGGGCGCTTCTCTATGGCTACACCTTC
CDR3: CASSHRCGGALLYGYTF

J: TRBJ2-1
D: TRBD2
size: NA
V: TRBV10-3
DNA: TGTGCCATCAGTGAGAGGGTCTCCGGGACTAAGGACTACAATGAGCAGTTCTTC
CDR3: CAISERVSGTKDYNEQFF

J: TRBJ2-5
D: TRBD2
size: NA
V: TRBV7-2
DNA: TGTGCCAGCAGCTCCTTTAGCGGGGTGGAGGCCCAGTACTTC
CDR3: CASSSFSGVEAQYF

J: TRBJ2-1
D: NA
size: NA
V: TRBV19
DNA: TGTGCCAGCCGGGGTTCAGGCCTTTCCTACAATGAGCAGTTCTTC
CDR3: CASRGSGLSYNEQFF

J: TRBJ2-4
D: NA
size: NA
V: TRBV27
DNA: TGTGCCAGCAGTCAAGACAGGATGCTAGCCAAAAACATTCAGTACTTC
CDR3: CASSQDRMLAKNIQYF

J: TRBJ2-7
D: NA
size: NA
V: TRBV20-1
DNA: TGCAGTGCGTCTCTTGGCAACGAGCAGTACTTC
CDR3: CSASLGNEQYF

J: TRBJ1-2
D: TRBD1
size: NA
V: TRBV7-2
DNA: TGTGCCAGCAGCTTACCGGACAGGGGTGGCTACACCTTC
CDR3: CASSLPDRGGYTF

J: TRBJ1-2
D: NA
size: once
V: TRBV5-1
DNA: TGCGCCAGCAGCTTGGCCGTAGTTCGGGGCACGGGGGACTATGGCTACACCTTC
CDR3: CASSLAVVRGTGDYGYTF

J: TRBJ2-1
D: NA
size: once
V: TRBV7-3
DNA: TGTGCCAGCAGCTTAAGGGGAGGATATGAGCAGTTCTTC
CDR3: CASSLRGGYEQFF

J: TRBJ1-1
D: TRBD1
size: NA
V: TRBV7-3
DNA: TGTGCCAGCAGCTTAGATGGGACAGGGGCTTTCTTT
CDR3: CASSLDGTGAFF

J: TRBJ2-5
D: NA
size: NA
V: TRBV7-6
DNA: TGTGCCAGCAGCACCGCAGTAGCGAGCCAAGAGACCCAGTACTTC
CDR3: CASSTAVASQETQYF

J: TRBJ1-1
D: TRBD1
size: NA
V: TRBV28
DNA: TGTGCCAGCAGTTTAGGGGACAGGGTGAACGCTGAAGCTTTCTTT
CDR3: CASSLGDRVNAEAFF

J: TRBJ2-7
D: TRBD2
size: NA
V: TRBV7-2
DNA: TGTGCCAGCAGCTTAGTGCCACTAGCGGGGTATTTCTCCTACGAGCAGTACTTC
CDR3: CASSLVPLAGYFSYEQYF

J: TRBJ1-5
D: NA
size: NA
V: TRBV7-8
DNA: TGTGCCAGCAGCCCCCGTTTGGGGGGTAGCAATCAGCCCCAGCATTTT
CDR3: CASSPRLGGSNQPQHF

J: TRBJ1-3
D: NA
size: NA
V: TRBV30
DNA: TGTGCCTGGAGTGTACCAGGGGTAAACACCATATATTTT
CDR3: CAWSVPGVNTIYF

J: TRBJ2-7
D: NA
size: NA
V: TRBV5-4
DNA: TGTGCCAGCAGCTTGTTCGCGGGGCCCTACGAGCAGTACTTC
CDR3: CASSLFAGPYEQYF

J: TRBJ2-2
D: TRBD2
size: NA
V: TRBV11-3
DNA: TGTGCCAGCAGCACAGCGGGGGGGGACACCGGGGAGCTGTTTTTT
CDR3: CASSTAGGDTGELFF

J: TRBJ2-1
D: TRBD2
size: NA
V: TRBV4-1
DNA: TGCGCCAGCAGCCAAGCCCGACTAGCGGGGAGCTCCTACAATGAGCAGTTCTTC
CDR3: CASSQARLAGSSYNEQFF

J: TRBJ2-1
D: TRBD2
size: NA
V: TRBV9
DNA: TGTGCCAGCAGCGCAGAGGGAGCGGGGGCCAACAATGAGCAGTTCTTC
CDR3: CASSAEGAGANNEQFF

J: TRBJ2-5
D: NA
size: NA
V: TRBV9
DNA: TGTGCCAGCAGCGTAGGACAGACGAAAGAGACCCAGTACTTC
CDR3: CASSVGQTKETQYF

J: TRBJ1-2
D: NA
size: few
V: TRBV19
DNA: TGTGCCAGTAGTACTCGAGGGAGGTACTATGGCTACACCTTC
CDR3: CASSTRGRYYGYTF

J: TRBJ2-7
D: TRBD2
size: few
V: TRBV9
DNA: TGTGCCAGCAGCGTAGCCCCTAGCGGGGGTCTACTACTGCAGTACTTC
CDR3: CASSVAPSGGLLLQYF

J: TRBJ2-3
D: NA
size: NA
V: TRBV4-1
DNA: TGCGCCAGCAGCCAAGATGGGTCCGCGACATTGGATACGCAGTATTTT
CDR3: CASSQDGSATLDTQYF

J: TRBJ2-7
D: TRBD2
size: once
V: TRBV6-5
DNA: TGTGTCACCCGCCCGGGACTAGCCTCCTACGAGCAGTACTTC
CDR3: CVTRPGLASYEQYF

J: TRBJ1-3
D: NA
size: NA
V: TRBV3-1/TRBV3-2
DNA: TGTGCCAGCAGCCAAGTATTGAGGGATGGATACACCATATATTTT
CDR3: CASSQVLRDGYTIYF

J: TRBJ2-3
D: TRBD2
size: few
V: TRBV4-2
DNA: TGTGCCAGCAGCTGGAGGACTAGCGGGAGCACAGATACGCAGTATTTT
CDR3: CASSWRTSGSTDTQYF

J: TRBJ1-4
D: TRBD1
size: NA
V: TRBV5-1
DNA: TGCGCCAGCAGCTTGGCCGGGACAGCGAATGAAAAACTGTTTTTT
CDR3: CASSLAGTANEKLFF

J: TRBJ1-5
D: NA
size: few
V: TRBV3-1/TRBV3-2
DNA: TGTGCCAGCAGCCAGCCAGGGCGAAATCAGCCCCAGCATTTT
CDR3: CASSQPGRNQPQHF

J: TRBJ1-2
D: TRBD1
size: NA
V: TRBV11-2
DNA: TGTGCCAGCAGCCTTTACCGTATGACAGGGGCCCTCGGGGATTATGGCTACACCTTC
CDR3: CASSLYRMTGALGDYGYTF

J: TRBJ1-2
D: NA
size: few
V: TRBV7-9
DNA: TGTGCCAGCAGCTCAGTCAGGGGTCCGCTGACCTATGGCTACACCTTC
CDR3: CASSSVRGPLTYGYTF

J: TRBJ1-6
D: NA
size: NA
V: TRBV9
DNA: TGTGCCAACCTGACAGCGATCCTTACTAATTCACCCCTCCACTTT
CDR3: CANLTAILTNSPLHF